This T cell receptor (beta chain) was profiled in a study of naive and memory T cell subsets. General observations from the study: Over 95% of naive TCR sequences appeared only once after error correction, unlike memory subsets.

An equimolar mix of two oligonucleotides served as the beta constant-region primer for TRBC1 and TRBC2. Ligation attached a single-stranded oligonucleotide with a 12-nucleotide UMI and the SP2 primer to the cDNA 3' end. MiXCR was run by TCRdb on the UMI-ligation and nested PCR reads, yielding one entry per CDR3 protein. The data contain approximately 89,000 distinct CDR3 sequences, 6% to 7.5% of them singletons. V was pared by 7 bases and J by 3 bases, with 6 bases of the junction left unmatched. This CDR3 is built from 13 residues. Germline V gene sequence: CDR1 SNHLY, CDR2 FYNNEI. A remark on this clonotype: Its antigen remains unknown.

Overnight CMV lysate stimulation of fresh PBMCs defined donor CMV status by CD4+ IFNgamma. Four subsets defined by CD45RA and CD27 were sorted after CD3, CD4, CD8 and live/dead staining. The clonotype comes from a human donor in good health. The sequencing input was central memory CD4+ T cells from blood. The chain has TRBV2 and TRBJ2-7; 7 bases fit TRBD1. CDR3 sequence (DNA): TGTGCCAGCACTTCGGGACAGAACTACGAGCAGTACTTC. Translation gives CASTSGQNYEQYF.